The subject of this entry is one TCR beta chain. Its antigen is still unknown. This entry belongs to a study of CD8+ T cells in alopecia areata. V lost 3 bases, J lost 4 bases, and 11 bases lay in between. The length of the CDR3 is 15 residues. CDR1 and CDR2 (germline): SGDLS, YYNGEE. Study-level points and caveats: Affected lesional scalp, above all in alopecia totalis/universalis, was more clonal than normal scalp. With just one nonresponder, it is still uncertain whether baseline CD8+ expansion relates to response. Normal skin's resident alphabeta T cells are sequenced alongside lesional scalp T cells. Persistence in scalp and blood during tofacitinib was observed for many expanded lesional clones.

Extracted RNA was reverse transcribed, and the resulting cDNA served as sequencing template. Clones were read by immunoSEQ multiplex PCR, and TCRdb kept only the in-frame ones, dropping some. The data show over 120,000 clones, with around half seen just once and more than 15% held by the top ten. The treatment: oral pan-JAK inhibitor, 5-10 mg twice daily. The specimen comprised CD8+ T cells sorted from blood, sampled at week 4, from a patient treated with tofacitinib. The receptor comes from a human donor with alopecia areata. This chain joins TRBV9 and TRBJ2-6, with D unclear. Here the CDR3 reads CASSGVASGANVLTF. The CDR3 DNA is TGTGCCAGCAGCGGAGTGGCATCGGGGGCCAACGTCCTGACTTTC. Based on the CDR3 plus reference TRBV9 and TRBJ2-6, the full variable domain is DSGVTQTPKHLITATGQRVTLRCSPRSGDLSVYWYQQSLDQGLQFLIQYYNGEERAKGNILERFSAQQFPDLHSELNLSSLELGDSALYFCASSGVASGANVLTFGAGSRLTVL.